This T cell receptor beta chain emerged from a study of radiotherapy plus CTLA-4 blockade in lung cancer. Study-wide context: With 31% of patients having disease control, objective responses were seen in 15% to 20%. Points from the study as a whole: Tumor-origin TCR clones grew in blood after radiotherapy plus ipilimumab.

A word on this clone: Its antigen is not known.

The assay was immunoSEQ multiplex PCR, and TCRdb's table has in-frame clones only and misses some. The sample shows more than 80,000 clones, over 75% of them seen only once. The germline gives CDR1 MNHNS, CDR2 SASEGT. V was shortened by 4 bases and J by 4 bases, with 7 bases between the two germline ends. There are 12 residues in the CDR3. The J gene is TRBJ1-2, the V gene TRBV6-1; no clear D. The sample here was peripheral blood, taken from a patient treated with radiotherapy plus ipilimumab. This TCR derives from a human donor with non-small cell lung cancer that progressed on radiotherapy plus ipilimumab. Some clones in this sample may be carry-over from other donors' samples. CDR3 sequence: CASSGTSYGYTF. The CDR3 coding sequence is TGTGCCAGCAGTGGGACGAGCTATGGCTACACCTTC.